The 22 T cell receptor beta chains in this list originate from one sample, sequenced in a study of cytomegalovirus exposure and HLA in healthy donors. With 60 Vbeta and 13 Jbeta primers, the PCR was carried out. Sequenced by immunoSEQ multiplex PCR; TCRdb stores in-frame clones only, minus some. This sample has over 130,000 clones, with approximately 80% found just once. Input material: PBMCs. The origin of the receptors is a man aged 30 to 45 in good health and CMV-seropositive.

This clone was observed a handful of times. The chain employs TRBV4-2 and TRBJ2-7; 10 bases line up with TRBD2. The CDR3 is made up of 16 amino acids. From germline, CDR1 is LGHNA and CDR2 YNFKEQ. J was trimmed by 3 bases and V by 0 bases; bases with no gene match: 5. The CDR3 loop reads CASSQDLASGSYEQYF. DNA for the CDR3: TGTGCCAGCAGCCAAGATCTGGCTAGCGGGAGCTACGAGCAGTACTTC.

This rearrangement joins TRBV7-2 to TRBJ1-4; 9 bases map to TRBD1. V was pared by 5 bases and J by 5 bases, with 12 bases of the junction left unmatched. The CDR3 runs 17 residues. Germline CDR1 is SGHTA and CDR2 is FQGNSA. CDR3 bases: TGTGCCAGCAGCCTTAGAACAGGGGGCGCCTGGAATGAAAAACTGTTTTTT. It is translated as CASSLRTGGAWNEKLFF.

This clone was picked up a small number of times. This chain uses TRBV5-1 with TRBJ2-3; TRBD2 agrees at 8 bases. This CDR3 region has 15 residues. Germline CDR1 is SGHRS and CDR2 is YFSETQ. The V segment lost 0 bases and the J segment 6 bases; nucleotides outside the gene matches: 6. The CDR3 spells CASSLELAEGDTQYF. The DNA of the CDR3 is TGCGCCAGCAGCTTGGAACTAGCGGAGGGGGATACGCAGTATTTT.

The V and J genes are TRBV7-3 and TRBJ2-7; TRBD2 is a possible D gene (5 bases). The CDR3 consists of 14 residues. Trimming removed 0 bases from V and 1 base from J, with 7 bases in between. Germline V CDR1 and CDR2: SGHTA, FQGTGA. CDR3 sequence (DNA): TGTGCCAGCAGCTTAACGCCGGGATCCTACGAGCAGTACTTC. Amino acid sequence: CASSLTPGSYEQYF.

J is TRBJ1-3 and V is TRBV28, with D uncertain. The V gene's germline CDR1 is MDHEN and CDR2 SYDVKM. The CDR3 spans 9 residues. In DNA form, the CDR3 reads TGTGCGTCAAGAAACACCATATATTTT. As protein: CASRNTIYF. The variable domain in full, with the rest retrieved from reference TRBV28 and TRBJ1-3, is DVKVTQSSRYLVKRTGEKVFLECVQDMDHENMFWYRQDPGLGLRLIYFSYDVKMKEKGDIPEGYSVSREKKERFSLILESASTNQTSMYLCASRNTIYFGEGSWLTVV.

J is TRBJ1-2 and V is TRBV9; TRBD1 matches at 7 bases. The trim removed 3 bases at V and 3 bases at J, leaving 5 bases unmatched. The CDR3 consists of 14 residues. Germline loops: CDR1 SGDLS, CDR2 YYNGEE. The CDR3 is CASSAQTGDYGYTF. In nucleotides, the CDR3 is TGTGCCAGCAGCGCCCAAACAGGGGACTATGGCTACACCTTC.

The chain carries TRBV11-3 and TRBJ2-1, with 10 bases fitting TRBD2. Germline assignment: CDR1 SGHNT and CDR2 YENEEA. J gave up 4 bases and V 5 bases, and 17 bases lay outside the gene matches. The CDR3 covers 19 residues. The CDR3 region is CASSEARTIAGGFYNEQFF. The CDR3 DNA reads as TGTGCCAGCAGCGAGGCGCGAACCATAGCGGGGGGATTTTACAATGAGCAGTTCTTC.

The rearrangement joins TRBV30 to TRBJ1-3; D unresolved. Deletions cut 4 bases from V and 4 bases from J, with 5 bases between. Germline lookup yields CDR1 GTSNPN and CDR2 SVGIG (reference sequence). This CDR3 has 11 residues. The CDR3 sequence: CAWNSGNTIYF. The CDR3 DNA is TGTGCCTGGAACAGCGGAAACACCATATATTTT.

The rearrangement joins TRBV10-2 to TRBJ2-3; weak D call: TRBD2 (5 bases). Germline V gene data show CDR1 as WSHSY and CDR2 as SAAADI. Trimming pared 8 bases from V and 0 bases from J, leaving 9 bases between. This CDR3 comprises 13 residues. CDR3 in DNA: TGCGCCAGCCGTCGGACTAGCACAGATACGCAGTATTTT. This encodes CASRRTSTDTQYF.

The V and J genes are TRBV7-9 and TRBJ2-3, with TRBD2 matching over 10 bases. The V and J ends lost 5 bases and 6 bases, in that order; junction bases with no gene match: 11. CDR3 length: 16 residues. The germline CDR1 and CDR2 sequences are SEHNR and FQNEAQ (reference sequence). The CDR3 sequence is CASSPPSGRAEDTQYF. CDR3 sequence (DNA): TGTGCCAGCAGCCCTCCAAGCGGGAGGGCCGAGGATACGCAGTATTTT.

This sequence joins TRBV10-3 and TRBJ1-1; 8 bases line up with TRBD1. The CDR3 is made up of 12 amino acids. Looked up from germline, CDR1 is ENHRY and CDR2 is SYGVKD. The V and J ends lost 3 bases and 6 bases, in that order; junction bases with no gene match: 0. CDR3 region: CAISEQGAEAFF. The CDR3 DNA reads TGTGCCATCAGTGAACAGGGGGCTGAAGCTTTCTTT.

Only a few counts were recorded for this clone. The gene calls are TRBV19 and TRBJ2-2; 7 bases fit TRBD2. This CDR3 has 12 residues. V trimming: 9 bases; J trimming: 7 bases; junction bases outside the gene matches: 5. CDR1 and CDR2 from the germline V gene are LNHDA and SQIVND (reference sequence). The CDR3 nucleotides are TGTGCCAGCCTGGGGGGGATCGGGGAGCTGTTTTTT. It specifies CASLGGIGELFF.

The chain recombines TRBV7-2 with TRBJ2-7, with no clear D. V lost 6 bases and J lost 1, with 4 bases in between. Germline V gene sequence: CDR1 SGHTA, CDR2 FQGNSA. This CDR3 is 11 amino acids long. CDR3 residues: CASSPSYEQYF. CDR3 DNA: TGTGCCAGCAGTCCTTCCTACGAGCAGTACTTC.

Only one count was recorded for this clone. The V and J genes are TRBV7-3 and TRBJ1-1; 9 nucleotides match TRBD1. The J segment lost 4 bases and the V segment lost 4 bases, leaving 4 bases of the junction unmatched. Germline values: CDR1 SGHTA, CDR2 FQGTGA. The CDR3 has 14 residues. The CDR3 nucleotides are TGTGCCAGCAGCTGGGGGACAGGGAGCACTGAAGCTTTCTTT. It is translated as CASSWGTGSTEAFF.

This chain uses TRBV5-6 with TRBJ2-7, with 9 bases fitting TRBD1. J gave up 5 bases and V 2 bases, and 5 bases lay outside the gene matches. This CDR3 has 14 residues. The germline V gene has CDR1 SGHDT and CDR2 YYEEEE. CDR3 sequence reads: CASSLTGGKDEQYF. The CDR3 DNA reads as TGTGCCAGCAGCTTAACAGGGGGCAAAGACGAGCAGTACTTC.

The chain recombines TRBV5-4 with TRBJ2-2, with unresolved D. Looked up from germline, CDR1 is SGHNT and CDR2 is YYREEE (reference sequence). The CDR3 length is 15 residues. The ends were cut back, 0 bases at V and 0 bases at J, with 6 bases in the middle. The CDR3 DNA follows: TGTGCCAGCAGCTTGGAACTTACGAACACCGGGGAGCTGTTTTTT. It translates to CASSLELTNTGELFF.

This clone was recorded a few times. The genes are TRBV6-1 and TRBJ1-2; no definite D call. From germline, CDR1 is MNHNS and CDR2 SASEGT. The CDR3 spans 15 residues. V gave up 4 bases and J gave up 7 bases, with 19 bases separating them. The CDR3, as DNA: TGTGCCAGCAGTGCCCTAGGAGGAGGTCCGGGTGGCTACACCTTC. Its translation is CASSALGGGPGGYTF.

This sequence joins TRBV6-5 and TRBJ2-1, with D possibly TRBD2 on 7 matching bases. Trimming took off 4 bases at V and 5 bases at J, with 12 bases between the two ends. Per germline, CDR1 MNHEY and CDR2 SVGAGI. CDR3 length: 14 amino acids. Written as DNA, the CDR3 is TGTGCCAGCAGTTGGAGGGAGGGGGACAATGAGCAGTTCTTC. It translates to CASSWREGDNEQFF.

CDR3 residues: CASRAGQTQETQYF. CDR3 in DNA: TGTGCCAGCAGGGCAGGACAGACACAAGAGACCCAGTACTTC. The V call is TRBV2, the J call TRBJ2-5; perhaps TRBD1 as D (6 bases). Deletions cut 6 bases from V and 2 bases from J, with 13 bases between. The CDR3 sequence is 14 residues long. Germline CDR1 reads SNHLY; CDR2 reads FYNNEI. The full variable domain, its missing parts supplied by reference TRBV2 and TRBJ2-5, is EPEVTQTPSHQVTQMGQEVILRCVPISNHLYFYWYRQILGQKVEFLVSFYNNEISEKSEIFDDQFSVERPDGSNFTLKIRSTKLEDSAMYFCASRAGQTQETQYFGPGTRLLVL.

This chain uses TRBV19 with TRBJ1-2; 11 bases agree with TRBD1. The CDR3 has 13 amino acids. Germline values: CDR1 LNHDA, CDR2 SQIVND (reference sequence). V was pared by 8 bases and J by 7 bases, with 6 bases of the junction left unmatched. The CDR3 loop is CASLDRGPFGYTF. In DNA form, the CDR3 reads TGTGCCAGTTTGGACAGGGGGCCGTTTGGCTACACCTTC.

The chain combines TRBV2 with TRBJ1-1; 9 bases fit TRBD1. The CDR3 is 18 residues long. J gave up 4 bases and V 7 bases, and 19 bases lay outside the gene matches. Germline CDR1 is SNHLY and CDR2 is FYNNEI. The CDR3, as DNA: TGTGCCAGCACCAAACTGGGGACAGGGCGCCCCTTGGGCACTGAAGCTTTCTTT. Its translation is CASTKLGTGRPLGTEAFF. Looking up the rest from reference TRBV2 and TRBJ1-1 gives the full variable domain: EPEVTQTPSHQVTQMGQEVILRCVPISNHLYFYWYRQILGQKVEFLVSFYNNEISEKSEIFDDQFSVERPDGSNFTLKIRSTKLEDSAMYFCASTKLGTGRPLGTEAFFGQGTRLTVV.

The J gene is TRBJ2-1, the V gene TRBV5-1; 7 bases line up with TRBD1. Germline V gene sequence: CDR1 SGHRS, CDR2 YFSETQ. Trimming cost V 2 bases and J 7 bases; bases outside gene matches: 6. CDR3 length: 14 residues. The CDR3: CASSFTGVGNEQFF. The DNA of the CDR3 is TGCGCCAGCAGCTTCACAGGGGTGGGGAATGAGCAGTTCTTC.